These T cell receptor beta chains were read from a single sample in a study of control samples from healthy donors and cancer patients. Only in-frame clones appear in the TCRdb table, and some are missing; sequencing was by immunoSEQ multiplex PCR. Among under 450,000 clones listed, over 75% were seen once. Material for sequencing was PBMCs. All receptors derive from a man aged 35-49 years with head and neck cancer. Both conserved end residues are part of each CDR3. Fields, in order: V gene, J gene, clone size, D gene, CDR3 protein, CDR3 DNA. The D gene is left open where the match is weak. Clone size is stated in some rows and not others, as once, few, many or a class when expanded.

TRBV9	TRBJ2-2	once	.	CASSVEPDANTGELFF	TGTGCCAGCAGCGTAGAACCGGACGCGAACACCGGGGAGCTGTTTTTT
TRBV12-5	TRBJ2-3	once	.	CASGRGGTDTQYF	TGTGCTAGTGGAAGGGGGGGCACAGATACGCAGTATTTT
TRBV6-2/TRBV6-3	TRBJ2-3	.	.	CASSYDGIQGISPDTQYF	TGTGCCAGCAGTTACGACGGGATACAGGGAATCTCCCCAGATACGCAGTATTTT
TRBV25-1	TRBJ2-5	.	.	CASSETKAEETQYF	TGTGCCAGCAGTGAAACGAAGGCGGAGGAGACCCAGTACTTC
TRBV9	TRBJ1-3	.	.	CASSPQGSGNTIYF	TGTGCCAGCAGCCCCCAGGGGTCTGGAAACACCATATATTTT
TRBV28	TRBJ2-6	.	TRBD2	CASSRGVSYGANVLTF	TGTGCCAGTAGCCGGGGGGTATCTTACGGGGCCAACGTCCTGACTTTC
TRBV30	TRBJ1-5	.	.	CAWSGQINQPQHF	TGTGCCTGGAGTGGACAGATAAATCAGCCCCAGCATTTT
TRBV30	TRBJ2-5	.	TRBD2	CAWSVGTSGGQETQYF	TGTGCCTGGAGTGTAGGTACTAGCGGGGGACAAGAGACCCAGTACTTC
TRBV19	TRBJ1-1	.	.	CASSTPGPEAFF	TGTGCCAGTAGTACCCCCGGTCCTGAAGCTTTCTTT
TRBV28	TRBJ2-3	.	TRBD2	CASSASGGPADTQYF	TGTGCCAGCAGCGCTAGCGGGGGGCCAGCAGATACGCAGTATTTT
TRBV30	TRBJ2-7	.	TRBD2	CAWSYLAAYEQYF	TGTGCCTGGAGTTACCTAGCGGCCTACGAGCAGTACTTC
TRBV7-9	TRBJ2-7	.	.	CASSHEGSKYEQYF	TGTGCCAGCAGCCATGAGGGCAGCAAATACGAGCAGTACTTC
TRBV5-4	TRBJ1-5	.	.	CASSLGGGDSNQPQHF	TGTGCCAGCAGCTTGGGGGGAGGGGATAGCAATCAGCCCCAGCATTTT
TRBV4-1	TRBJ2-5	.	.	CASRRTGVAETQYF	TGCGCCAGCAGGCGAACGGGGGTTGCGGAGACCCAGTACTTC
TRBV30	TRBJ1-5	.	.	CAWSYELSNQPQHF	TGTGCCTGGAGTTACGAGCTAAGCAATCAGCCCCAGCATTTT
TRBV7-9	TRBJ1-1	.	TRBD1	CASSLGTGGLMNTEAFF	TGTGCCAGCAGCTTGGGGACAGGGGGCCTCATGAACACTGAAGCTTTCTTT
TRBV18	TRBJ2-5	.	.	CASSPLRQETQYF	TGTGCCAGCTCACCACTGCGACAAGAGACCCAGTACTTC
TRBV10-3	TRBJ2-3	few	.	CARSPGPGDTQYF	TGTGCCAGATCTCCGGGACCGGGAGATACGCAGTATTTT
TRBV2	TRBJ2-7	.	TRBD1	CASRTTQGYEQYF	TGTGCCAGCAGGACAACACAGGGGTACGAGCAGTACTTC
TRBV5-6	TRBJ1-1	.	.	CASSLGVSGITEAFF	TGTGCCAGCAGCTTGGGAGTTTCAGGGATCACTGAAGCTTTCTTT
TRBV28	TRBJ1-5	.	.	CASSFPESNQPQHF	TGTGCCAGCAGTTTCCCAGAGAGCAATCAGCCCCAGCATTTT
TRBV28	TRBJ1-1	.	.	CASSPLKNRDTEAFF	TGTGCCAGCAGTCCCTTGAAGAACCGGGACACTGAAGCTTTCTTT
TRBV12-3/TRBV12-4	TRBJ1-2	.	TRBD1	CASSGTVPSGYTF	TGTGCCAGCAGTGGGACAGTGCCATCGGGCTACACCTTC
TRBV5-1	TRBJ1-4	.	.	CASSRLGVDPGGKLFF	TGCGCCAGCAGCCGACTGGGGGTGGACCCCGGCGGAAAACTGTTTTTT
TRBV5-1	TRBJ2-7	.	TRBD1	CASSGGTGFYEQYF	TGCGCCAGCAGCGGAGGGACAGGGTTCTACGAGCAGTACTTC
TRBV18	TRBJ2-7	once	.	CASSPGRSYEQYF	TGTGCCAGCTCACCAGGCCGTTCCTACGAGCAGTACTTC
TRBV28	TRBJ1-4	.	.	CASSSNEKLFF	TGTGCCAGCAGTTCTAATGAAAAACTGTTTTTT
TRBV15	TRBJ1-3	.	.	CATSRVRTPGNTIYF	TGTGCCACCAGCAGAGTTAGGACACCTGGAAACACCATATATTTT
TRBV6-5	TRBJ2-2	.	TRBD1	CASSRQGANTGELFF	TGTGCCAGCAGTCGCCAGGGGGCAAACACCGGGGAGCTGTTTTTT
TRBV6-5	TRBJ2-5	.	.	CASTVRTQYF	TGTGCCAGCACGGTCCGGACCCAGTACTTC